This T cell receptor beta chain was observed in a study of human T cells and chemical hapten exposure. Overall study: Patch tests put 0.01% DPC on the upper back, read at 6 days. The cohort included alopecia areata under or over 50% scalp, totalis and universalis.

This sample's time point: pre-sensitization, week 0. Described treatment: therapeutic diphenylcyclopropenone sensitization with weekly scalp DPC. TCRdb redid the calling of the RACE reads with MiXCR, one entry per CDR3 protein. Among more than 300,000 distinct CDR3 sequences listed, approximately 5.1% were seen once. The V gene end was trimmed by 4 bases and the J gene end by 9 bases; junction bases not matched to a gene: 14. The germline V gene encodes CDR1 SGHVS and CDR2 FQNEAQ. This CDR3 region has 16 residues. General observations from the study: Patch test scores rose with PT1 expanded TCR counts, a positive correlation.

This clonotype was observed many times. Its target is unknown. The material sequenced was whole blood, taken in connection with sensitization to the hapten diphenylcyclopropenone (DPC). The V call is TRBV7-8, the J call TRBJ1-1; 10 bases fit TRBD1. The TCR was taken from a woman aged 50 to 60 with alopecia areata. Some clones in this sample may be carry-over from other donors' samples. The DNA for the CDR3 is TGTGCCAGCAGCTCTACGACCCAGGACAGGGGGGGACAAGCTTTCTTT. Its translation: CASSSTTQDRGGQAFF.